This TCR beta chain was captured in a study of control samples from healthy donors and cancer patients. The data were produced by immunoSEQ multiplex PCR, yet TCRdb's version contains in-frame clones alone and is incomplete. The sample yields over 60,000 clones, about 90% seen once. The V and J ends lost 6 bases and 5 bases respectively, with 12 bases between them. The CDR3 is 13 amino acids. Germline V CDR1 and CDR2: SGHNT, YYREEE (reference sequence). This receptor was identified in a woman aged 55 to 70 with head and neck cancer. The material sequenced was PBMCs. The chain has TRBV5-4 and TRBJ2-1, with D perhaps matching TRBD2 (6 bases). In nucleotides, the CDR3 is TGTGCCAGCAAGACGGGGGTCAACAATGAGCAGTTCTTC. Translating it yields CASKTGVNNEQFF.